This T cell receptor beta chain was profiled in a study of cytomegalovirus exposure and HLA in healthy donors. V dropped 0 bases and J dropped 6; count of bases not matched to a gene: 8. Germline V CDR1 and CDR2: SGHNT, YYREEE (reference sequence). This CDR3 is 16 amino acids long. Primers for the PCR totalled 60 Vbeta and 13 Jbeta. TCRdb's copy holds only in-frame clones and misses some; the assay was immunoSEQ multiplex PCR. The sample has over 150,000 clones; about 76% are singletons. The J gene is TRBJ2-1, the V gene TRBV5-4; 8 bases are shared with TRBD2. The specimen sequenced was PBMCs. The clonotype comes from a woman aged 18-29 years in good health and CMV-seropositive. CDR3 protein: CASSLDLVAGLNEQFF. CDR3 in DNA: TGTGCCAGCAGCTTGGATTTGGTAGCGGGGCTCAATGAGCAGTTCTTC.